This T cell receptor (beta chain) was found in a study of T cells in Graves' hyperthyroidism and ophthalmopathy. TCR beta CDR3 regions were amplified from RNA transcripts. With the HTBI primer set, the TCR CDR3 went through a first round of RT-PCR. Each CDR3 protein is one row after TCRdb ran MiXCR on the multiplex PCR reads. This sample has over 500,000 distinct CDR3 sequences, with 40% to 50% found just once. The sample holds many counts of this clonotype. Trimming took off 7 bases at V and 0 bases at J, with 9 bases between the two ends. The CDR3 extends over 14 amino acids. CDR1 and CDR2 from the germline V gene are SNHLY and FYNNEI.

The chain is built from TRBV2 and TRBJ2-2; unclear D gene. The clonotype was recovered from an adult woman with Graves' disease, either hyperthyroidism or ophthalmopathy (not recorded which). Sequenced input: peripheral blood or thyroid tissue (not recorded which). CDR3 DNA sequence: TGTGCCAGCATGAGCATTGCGAACACCGGGGAGCTGTTTTTT. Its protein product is CASMSIANTGELFF.